Listed below are T cell receptor beta chains from one sample, sequenced in a study of CD8 T cells in Susac syndrome. TCRdb independently ran MiXCR on the immunoSEQ multiplex PCR reads; one entry per CDR3 protein. The data hold about 140,000 distinct CDR3 sequences, with 90% to 95% observed a single time. Sequencing input: CD4+ T cells from PBMCs. The receptors stem from a human donor with multiple sclerosis. The CDR3 runs from the conserved cysteine through the conserved F or W. D genes are given only for firm matches. For some rows the clone size is stated as once, few or many, or as a class when expanded; others skip it.

clone_size j_call v_call d_call cdr3_nt cdr3_aa
- TRBJ2-5 TRBV6-6 - TGTGCCAGCAGTTATCGTGGGGTGGAGACCCAGTACTTC CASSYRGVETQYF
- TRBJ2-7 TRBV30 - TGTGCCGGTAGCACAGGGTCCTACGAGCAGTACTTC CAGSTGSYEQYF
- TRBJ1-1 TRBV20-1 - TGCAGTGCTACGGGCCAAATACTCCGCACTGAAGCTTTCTTT CSATGQILRTEAFF
- TRBJ2-3 TRBV29-1 - TGCAGCTCCGACTCGGCGGGCACAGATACGCAGTATTTT CSSDSAGTDTQYF
once TRBJ1-5 TRBV20-1 - TGCAGTGCTAGAAAGTCCAGGGGCTATAGCAATCAGCCCCAGCATTTT CSARKSRGYSNQPQHF
- TRBJ2-7 TRBV20-1 - TGCAGTGCGGAAGAAGGCACCTACGAGCAGTACTTC CSAEEGTYEQYF
- TRBJ2-7 TRBV7-8 - TGTGCCAGCAGCTTATGGACGGGTGGTTACGAGCAGTACTTC CASSLWTGGYEQYF
few TRBJ2-7 TRBV20-1 - TGCAGTGCTAGTTTGACCTTGGGCGAGCAGTACTTC CSASLTLGEQYF
few TRBJ2-1 TRBV2 TRBD2 TGTGCCAGCAGCCGACTAGCGGGCTACAATGAGCAGTTCTTC CASSRLAGYNEQFF
- TRBJ2-1 TRBV5-1 TRBD2 TGCGCCAGCAGCCCCATGAGCTCTAGCGGGGTGTTCTTC CASSPMSSSGVFF
- TRBJ2-7 TRBV28 - TGTGCCAGCAGTTTGCTTGGGGGTCGTTCCTACGAGCAGTACTTC CASSLLGGRSYEQYF
- TRBJ2-7 TRBV4-3 - TGCGCCAGCAGCCAAGGGAGAGGGGGAAGGTCCTACGAGCAGTACTTC CASSQGRGGRSYEQYF
- TRBJ2-1 TRBV6-1 - TGTGCCAGCAGTGAAGTGGGACAAGGGAAGCAGTTCTTC CASSEVGQGKQFF
- TRBJ1-6 TRBV2 - TGTGCCAGCAGTGAACGTGGTTTCCATAATTCACCCCTCCACTTT CASSERGFHNSPLHF
- TRBJ2-6 TRBV6-1 - TGTGCCAGCAGTGAATCGTACAGCCACTCTGGGGCCAACGTCCTGACTTTC CASSESYSHSGANVLTF
- TRBJ2-3 TRBV29-1 - TGCAGCGTGGCCTATGACAGTACTAGCACAGATACGCAGTATTTT CSVAYDSTSTDTQYF
- TRBJ2-7 TRBV27 TRBD2 TGTGCCAGCAGTTTTTTACTAGCGGGAGCAACCTACGAGCAGTACTTC CASSFLLAGATYEQYF
- TRBJ2-1 TRBV12-5 TRBD2 TGTGCTAGTGGTTCCGGGACTAGCGGGAGGCAGCAGTTCTTC CASGSGTSGRQQFF
- TRBJ1-2 TRBV29-1 TRBD1 TGCAGCGTCGCGGCAGGACAGGGGGGCTATGGCTACACCTTC CSVAAGQGGYGYTF
- TRBJ2-1 TRBV6-5 - TGTGCCAGCAGTCCGACACCCAAGGGTGAGCAGTTCTTC CASSPTPKGEQFF
- TRBJ2-7 TRBV20-1 TRBD1 TGCAGTGCTAAATCGACCTATGGACAGGGGAGGGTCTACGAGCAGTACTTC CSAKSTYGQGRVYEQYF
- TRBJ2-3 TRBV6-6 - TGTGCCAGCAGGAAGGGGCCAGATACGCAGTATTTT CASRKGPDTQYF
- TRBJ2-7 TRBV30 TRBD2 TGTGCCTGGAGTGTTCAGCGGGGGGGCTCCTACGAGCAGTACTTC CAWSVQRGGSYEQYF
- TRBJ1-6 TRBV7-9 TRBD1 TGTGCCAGCAGCTTACAGGGGGAGGGACAGTCAAGACCCCTCCACTTT CASSLQGEGQSRPLHF
- TRBJ1-2 TRBV30 TRBD1 TGTGCCTGGAGTGACCTACCACGGACAGGGCGATATGGCTACACCTTC CAWSDLPRTGRYGYTF
- TRBJ2-3 TRBV20-1 TRBD2 TGCAGTGCGTCGGGGACTAGCGGGAGGAGTCCCCTTAGCACAGATACGCAGTATTTT CSASGTSGRSPLSTDTQYF
- TRBJ2-3 TRBV12-5 TRBD2 TGTGCTAGTGCTTTAGCGGGGGCGGCAGATACGCAGTATTTT CASALAGAADTQYF
- TRBJ1-2 TRBV27 TRBD1 TGTGCCAGCCTCCCTTGGGAGGGGGCGCGTGGCTACACCTTC CASLPWEGARGYTF
once TRBJ2-7 TRBV29-1 TRBD2 TGCAGCGCCTGGACTAGCGGGAGGACCGAGCAGTACTTC CSAWTSGRTEQYF
- TRBJ2-3 TRBV20-1 TRBD2 TGCAGTGCACTAGCGGGGGGGCCGGGCACAGATACGCAGTATTTT CSALAGGPGTDTQYF
- TRBJ1-2 TRBV30 - TGTGCCTGGAGTGGGCAAGGGTGGGAAGGCTACACCTTC CAWSGQGWEGYTF
- TRBJ2-3 TRBV18 - TGTGCCAGCTTAGGGGACGGTACGCAGTATTTT CASLGDGTQYF
- TRBJ2-7 TRBV12-3/TRBV12-4 - TGTGCCAGCAGTTTAGGCGGGAAGGCCTACGAGCAGTACTTC CASSLGGKAYEQYF
- TRBJ2-1 TRBV14 - TGTGCCAGCAGCCGTGAAGGCTCCTACAATGAGCAGTTCTTC CASSREGSYNEQFF
few TRBJ2-3 TRBV5-1 - TGCGCCAGCAGCTTGGACAGGAACACAGATACGCAGTATTTT CASSLDRNTDTQYF
- TRBJ1-6 TRBV27 - TGTGCCAGCAGTTTATTCCATGAACAGGGCTGGTTAGGTTCACCCCTCCACTTT CASSLFHEQGWLGSPLHF